Each of the 24 T cell receptor beta chains below was sequenced from the same sample in a study of response to subunit inactivated influenza vaccine. TCRdb reanalysed the RT-PCR reads using MiXCR and keeps one entry per CDR3 protein. This sample has hundreds of thousands of distinct CDR3 sequences, with approximately 10% found just once. Sequenced material: PBMCs from blood, taken on the day of vaccination. All receptors come from a man between 45 and 60 years old who received an inactivated influenza vaccine.

This clonotype was observed at least ten times. The chain has TRBV3-1 and TRBJ2-7; tentative D call: TRBD1 (5 bases). Germline CDR1 and CDR2: LGHDT and YNNKEL (reference sequence). Between the trimmed V and J ends, which lost 1 base and 3 bases, there was a span of 19 bases. CDR3 length: 17 residues. As DNA, the CDR3 is TGTGCCAGCAGCCAAGGCTATCTTTCAGGGCAATACTACGAGCAGTACTTC. The encoded protein is CASSQGYLSGQYYEQYF.

The chain carries TRBV20-1 and TRBJ2-7; D is possibly TRBD2 (5 bases). V was shortened by 5 bases and J by 2 bases, with 22 bases between the two germline ends. Per germline, CDR1 DFQATT and CDR2 SNEGSKA (reference sequence). The CDR3 length is 16 residues. The CDR3 region is CSAQNKFRETPYEQYF. DNA of the CDR3: TGCAGTGCTCAAAACAAATTCCGGGAAACCCCCTACGAGCAGTACTTC.

This chain joins TRBV29-1 and TRBJ2-5; D is tentatively TRBD1 or TRBD2 (5 bases each). CDR1 and CDR2 (germline): SQVTM, ANQGSEA. The CDR3 extends over 12 amino acids. V was clipped by 3 bases and J by 5 bases, with 10 bases between them. CDR3 residues: CSVEPGRETQYF. The CDR3 coding sequence is TGCAGCGTTGAGCCGGGACGCGAGACCCAGTACTTC.

As for this clonotype: A much bigger clone sits one base away, suggesting this may be a read error. CDR3 in amino acids: CAISLGQGLGNEQFF. The CDR3 DNA follows: TGTGCCATCAGCTTGGGACAGGGGTTGGGAAATGAGCAGTTCTTC. The chain has TRBV7-2 and TRBJ2-1; 10 positions match TRBD1. This CDR3 is built from 15 residues. Germline V gives CDR1 SGHTA, CDR2 FQGNSA.

This clonotype has only a few counts. The V and J genes are TRBV29-1 and TRBJ2-1; 8 nucleotides agree with TRBD2. V shed 6 bases and J 9 bases; nucleotides not matched to a gene: 7. This CDR3 spans 12 amino acids. In germline, CDR1 is SQVTM, CDR2 ANQGSEA. CDR3 sequence: CSVAGLVIEQFF. In nucleotides, the CDR3 is TGCAGCGTGGCGGGACTAGTCATTGAGCAGTTCTTC.

The CDR3 here is CAISESNRVDTQYF. The CDR3 DNA sequence: TGTGCCATCAGTGAGTCGAACAGGGTCGATACGCAGTATTTT. This chain joins TRBV10-3 and TRBJ2-3; TRBD1 might be the D (6 bases). The ends were cut back, 0 bases at V and 6 bases at J, with 10 bases in the middle. Germline V gene sequence: CDR1 ENHRY, CDR2 SYGVKD. This CDR3 comprises 14 residues.

V gene TRBV3-1 combines with J gene TRBJ1-6, with D perhaps matching TRBD1 (5 bases). V lost 4 bases and J lost 6, with 10 bases in between. The germline V gene has CDR1 LGHDT and CDR2 YNNKEL (reference sequence). The CDR3 loop spans 14 amino acids. CDR3 sequence (DNA): TGTGCCAGCAGCCCTGGGAGGGGTAATTCACCCCTCCACTTT. Encoded protein: CASSPGRGNSPLHF.

The J gene is TRBJ1-1, the V gene TRBV20-1, with 7 bases matching TRBD1. The trim removed 5 bases at V and 0 bases at J, leaving 9 bases unmatched. There are 15 residues in the CDR3. Germline-derived CDR1 and CDR2 are DFQATT and SNEGSKA (reference sequence). As DNA, the CDR3 is TGCAGTGCTGCCGGAGGGGGCAGCATGAACACTGAAGCTTTCTTT. The encoded protein is CSAAGGGSMNTEAFF.

This clonotype was found many times. The V gene is TRBV29-1, the J gene TRBJ1-6; 9 bases are a match to TRBD1. J was trimmed by 7 bases and V by 6 bases; bases with no gene match: 4. Germline V CDR1 and CDR2: SQVTM, ANQGSEA. The CDR3 is made up of 13 amino acids. CDR3 residues: CSVGQGPNSPLHF. In DNA form, the CDR3 reads TGCAGCGTGGGACAGGGACCCAATTCACCCCTCCACTTT.

This clonotype was observed a handful of times. The chain has TRBV20-1 and TRBJ1-5; D is ambiguous. Between the trimmed V and J ends, which lost 4 bases and 0 bases, there was a span of 16 bases. Per germline, CDR1 DFQATT and CDR2 SNEGSKA (reference sequence). The CDR3 is 16 amino acids. The CDR3 loop reads CSANRGDRYSNQPQHF. The CDR3 DNA follows: TGCAGTGCTAACCGGGGAGATCGATATAGCAATCAGCCCCAGCATTTT.

This clonotype was detected a few times. This sequence joins TRBV12-3 or TRBV12-4 and TRBJ2-2, with TRBD1 as a possible D gene (6 bases). The length of the CDR3 is 15 residues. V was shortened by 3 bases and J by 6 bases, with 14 bases between the two germline ends. This CDR3 reads CASSFWQGMAGELFF. CDR3 coding DNA: TGTGCCAGCAGTTTTTGGCAGGGGATGGCCGGGGAGCTGTTTTTT.

This clonotype was observed a few times. The chain couples TRBV27 to TRBJ2-1, with 12 bases matching TRBD1. The CDR3 is 14 amino acids. Trimming took 7 bases from V and 8 from J; bases not matched to a gene: 6. Germline V gene lookup returns CDR1 MNHEY and CDR2 SMNVEV (reference sequence). The CDR3 DNA follows: TGTGCCAGCACCTCGGGACAGGGGGCGCATGAGCAGTTCTTC. The encoded protein is CASTSGQGAHEQFF.

This clonotype was seen a handful of times. V gene TRBV10-3 combines with J gene TRBJ1-2, with D perhaps TRBD1 (6 bases). In germline, CDR1 is ENHRY, CDR2 SYGVKD. The CDR3 loop spans 14 amino acids. V lost 6 bases and J 2 bases, leaving 13 bases between the germline ends. CDR3 in amino acids: CAIRTGTQNYGYTF. CDR3 sequence (DNA): TGTGCCATCAGAACCGGGACACAGAACTATGGCTACACCTTC.

This clonotype turned up a few times. The gene calls are TRBV18 and TRBJ1-6, with a tentative D call TRBD1 (5 bases). The CDR3 extends over 12 amino acids. Germline lookup yields CDR1 KGHSH and CDR2 LQKENI. V lost 0 bases and J lost 13, with 7 bases in between. The CDR3 spells CASSPPGRPLHF. CDR3 bases: TGTGCCAGCTCACCACCGGGGCGTCCCCTCCACTTT.

This clonotype was seen a handful of times. The chain has TRBV7-2 and TRBJ2-5, with D perhaps matching TRBD1 or TRBD2 (5 bases each). Germline loops: CDR1 SGHTA, CDR2 FQGNSA. The CDR3 totals 14 residues. V shed 5 bases and J shed 4 bases, with 14 bases lying between them. As DNA, the CDR3 is TGTGCCAGCAGCCCCACCCCGGGGCGAGAGACCCAGTACTTC. Translation: CASSPTPGRETQYF.

The V and J genes are TRBV6-1 and TRBJ1-2, with D possibly matching TRBD1 (5 bases). Germline CDR1 MNHNS, CDR2 SASEGT. CDR3 length: 14 residues. Trimming shortened V by 5 bases and J by 4 bases, and 14 bases separated the two germline ends. This CDR3 is CASSPGLIGYGYTF. The CDR3 DNA reads TGTGCCAGCAGTCCGGGACTCATTGGCTATGGCTACACCTTC.

This clonotype was seen repeatedly, ten times or more. This chain links TRBV6-5 with TRBJ1-6, with D tentatively TRBD1 (5 bases). CDR1 and CDR2 (germline): MNHEY, SVGAGI. The ends were cut back, 2 bases at V and 12 bases at J, with 14 bases in the middle. The CDR3 length is 14 residues. The CDR3 sequence is CASSYAVGGGPLHF. DNA of the CDR3: TGTGCCAGCAGTTACGCAGTTGGGGGTGGACCCCTCCACTTT.

In its sample, this clonotype was seen a few times. The CDR3 loop reads CASSLEGTSGGSYQETQYF. For the CDR3, the DNA is TGCGCCAGCAGCTTGGAGGGGACTAGCGGGGGGTCGTACCAAGAGACCCAGTACTTC. V is TRBV5-1 and J is TRBJ2-5, with TRBD2 identical over 15 bases. CDR1 and CDR2 (germline): SGHRS, YFSETQ. The CDR3 contains 19 residues. V dropped 0 bases and J dropped 0; count of bases not matched to a gene: 6.

The CDR3 reads CATGGAAGANVLTF. CDR3 nucleotides: TGTGCCACCGGAGGGGCGGCTGGGGCCAACGTCCTGACTTTC. The chain couples TRBV6-1 to TRBJ2-6; D may be TRBD2 (6 bases). V was cut by 10 bases and J by 2 bases, with 12 bases left in between. The germline gives CDR1 MNHNS, CDR2 SASEGT. The CDR3 loop spans 14 amino acids.

In this sample, this clonotype turned up many times. V gene TRBV14 combines with J gene TRBJ2-3; D remains unclear. The CDR3 has 17 amino acids. Germline CDR1 SGHDN, CDR2 FVKESK. With 0 bases removed from V and 2 bases from J, the gap between germline ends came to 15 bases. The CDR3 reads CASSQENLEETTDTQYF. CDR3 in DNA: TGTGCCAGCAGCCAAGAGAACCTAGAAGAAACCACAGATACGCAGTATTTT.

The V and J genes are TRBV5-1 and TRBJ1-4; D perhaps matches TRBD1 (6 bases). The CDR3 extends over 17 amino acids. Trimming stripped 4 bases from V and 0 bases from J, with 16 bases between. Germline CDR1 SGHRS, CDR2 YFSETQ. CDR3 coding DNA: TGCGCCAGCAGCGGCGAACAGGGTTCCGCAACTAATGAAAAACTGTTTTTT. It translates to CASSGEQGSATNEKLFF.

The chain couples TRBV11-2 to TRBJ2-2, with D possibly matching TRBD2 (5 bases). The germline V gene has CDR1 SGHAT and CDR2 FQNNGV. V gave up 5 bases and J gave up 0 bases, with 22 bases separating them. The CDR3 has 19 residues. In nucleotides, the CDR3 is TGTGCCAGCAGCCGCCGAGGGTCCTTTACAAGGGCGAACACCGGGGAGCTGTTTTTT. Residues: CASSRRGSFTRANTGELFF.

At least ten counts were recorded for this clonotype. The J gene is TRBJ2-1, the V gene TRBV12-3 or TRBV12-4; 7 bases line up with TRBD1. Unmatched junction bases numbered 5, after V lost 7 bases and J lost 2 bases. This CDR3 spans 14 amino acids. The CDR3 DNA follows: TGTGCCAGCACCGAGGGGGCAGCCTACAATGAGCAGTTCTTC. Residues: CASTEGAAYNEQFF.

The chain carries TRBV28 and TRBJ2-5; a possible D gene is TRBD2 (7 bases). Per the germline V gene, CDR1 is MDHEN and CDR2 is SYDVKM. Deletions cut 10 bases from V and 5 bases from J, with 23 bases between. The CDR3 covers 15 residues. The CDR3 spells CATSTLRGLRETQYF. The DNA for the CDR3 is TGTGCCACCTCAACCCTGCGGGGGCTACGGGAGACCCAGTACTTC. Drawing the rest from reference TRBV28 and TRBJ2-5, the complete variable domain is DVKVTQSSRYLVKRTGEKVFLECVQDMDHENMFWYRQDPGLGLRLIYFSYDVKMKEKGDIPEGYSVSREKKERFSLILESASTNQTSMYLCATSTLRGLRETQYFGPGTRLLVL.